The rows below give T cell receptor beta chains drawn from one sample of a study of STAT5B mutations in CD4+ large granular lymphocyte leukemia. Data came from immunoSEQ multiplex PCR; TCRdb stores just in-frame clones and leaves some out. Counted here are tens of thousands of clones, 65% to 80% occurring once; the ten biggest clones make up about 2%. Input material: CD4+ T cells from blood buffy coats. The source is a human donor in good health. The CDR3 runs from the conserved cysteine through the conserved F or W. The D gene is left open where the match is weak. Clone size is not always given. Where it is, it says once, few, many or a class for expanded clones.

CASSPDSYEQYF	TGTGCCAGCTCCCCTGACAGCTACGAGCAGTACTTC	-	TRBV18	TRBJ2-7	once
CASSFTFGSGGGETQYF	TGTGCCAGCAGCTTTACTTTTGGGTCAGGGGGCGGAGAGACCCAGTACTTC	TRBD1	TRBV5-6	TRBJ2-5	-
CASSFGTRGQETQYF	TGTGCCAGCAGCTTTGGGACTAGGGGCCAAGAGACCCAGTACTTC	TRBD2	TRBV5-4	TRBJ2-5	once
CSARVGNTIYF	TGCAGTGCTAGAGTTGGAAACACCATATATTTT	-	TRBV20-1	TRBJ1-3	-
CAWRGSGVGNTIYF	TGTGCCTGGAGAGGGAGTGGGGTTGGAAACACCATATATTTT	-	TRBV30	TRBJ1-3	-
CASSKTTGSGNTIYF	TGTGCCAGTAGTAAAACTACAGGGTCCGGAAACACCATATATTTT	-	TRBV19	TRBJ1-3	-
CASSLALGDTGELFF	TGTGCCAGCAGCTTAGCGCTGGGGGACACCGGGGAGCTGTTTTTT	-	TRBV7-6	TRBJ2-2	-
CASSLAGGYNEQFF	TGTGCCAGTAGTTTAGCGGGAGGTTACAATGAGCAGTTCTTC	TRBD2	TRBV19	TRBJ2-1	-
CASSSGFSRGLDYGYTF	TGTGCCAGTAGTAGCGGTTTCTCAAGGGGGCTGGACTATGGCTACACCTTC	TRBD1	TRBV19	TRBJ1-2	-
CSVIRGGVNTEAFF	TGCAGCGTCATTAGAGGGGGCGTGAACACTGAAGCTTTCTTT	TRBD1	TRBV29-1	TRBJ1-1	-
CASSIGDGPYEQYF	TGCGCCAGCAGCATCGGGGACGGACCCTACGAGCAGTACTTC	-	TRBV5-1	TRBJ2-7	-
CASSLAGAYNSPLHF	TGCGCCAGCAGCTTAGCAGGGGCCTATAATTCACCCCTCCACTTT	-	TRBV5-1	TRBJ1-6	few
CASSYGAATSYEQYF	TGTGCCAGCAGTTACGGGGCAGCCACCTCCTACGAGCAGTACTTC	-	TRBV6-6	TRBJ2-7	-
CASSLGGGPNTEAFF	TGTGCCAGCAGCTTAGGAGGAGGGCCGAACACTGAAGCTTTCTTT	-	TRBV7-2	TRBJ1-1	-
CASRLSLLRETQYF	TGTGCCAGCCGGCTAAGTTTGTTACGGGAGACCCAGTACTTC	-	TRBV6-5	TRBJ2-5	once
CASSFGGWGARDEQYF	TGTGCCAGCAGCTTCGGTGGCTGGGGTGCGAGAGACGAGCAGTACTTC	-	TRBV11-3	TRBJ2-7	-
CASSNPHGTGTLNEQFF	TGTGCCAGTAGCAACCCCCACGGGACGGGAACCCTCAATGAGCAGTTCTTC	-	TRBV19	TRBJ2-1	few
CATSRVAAELFF	TGTGCCACCAGCAGGGTCGCTGCGGAGCTGTTTTTT	-	TRBV15	TRBJ2-2	-
CASSLKAGSSYNEQFF	TGTGCCAGCAGCTTAAAAGCGGGGAGCTCCTACAATGAGCAGTTCTTC	TRBD2	TRBV7-3	TRBJ2-1	-
CASSYSSSNTGELFF	TGTGCCAGCAGTTACTCGTCATCGAACACCGGGGAGCTGTTTTTT	-	TRBV6-6	TRBJ2-2	-
CASSESGLFPAKQYF	TGTGCCAGCAGTGAAAGCGGGTTATTCCCCGCGAAGCAGTACTTC	-	TRBV6-1	TRBJ2-7	-
CALGRGGIYEQYF	TGTGCCCTCGGCCGGGGCGGTATCTACGAGCAGTACTTC	-	TRBV10-3	TRBJ2-7	-
CASSERQAGRNEKLFF	TGTGCCAGTAGTGAACGACAGGCCGGGAGGAATGAAAAACTGTTTTTT	-	TRBV19	TRBJ1-4	-
CASSRTHSGANVLTF	TGTGCCAGCAGCCGAACGCACTCTGGGGCCAACGTCCTGACTTTC	-	TRBV5-6	TRBJ2-6	-
CASKWEPPPQETQYF	TGCGCCAGCAAGTGGGAACCTCCACCACAAGAGACCCAGTACTTC	-	TRBV5-1	TRBJ2-5	-
CASSRITGIYGYTF	TGTGCCAGCAGCCGGATTACAGGGATTTATGGCTACACCTTC	-	TRBV5-8	TRBJ1-2	-
CASSYEGYEQYF	TGTGCCAGCAGTTACGAGGGCTACGAGCAGTACTTC	-	TRBV6-5	TRBJ2-7	-
CASPEGPYGYTF	TGTGCCAGCCCCGAAGGTCCCTATGGCTACACCTTC	-	TRBV2	TRBJ1-2	few
CASSRQGAISYEQYF	TGTGCCAGCAGTAGACAGGGGGCCATCTCCTACGAGCAGTACTTC	TRBD1	TRBV2	TRBJ2-7	few
CASSLGGVGTDTQYF	TGTGCCAGCAGCTTAGGAGGAGTGGGTACAGATACGCAGTATTTT	-	TRBV7-9	TRBJ2-3	few
CAWSPEQGLSSYNEQFF	TGTGCCTGGAGTCCCGAACAGGGGCTGAGCTCCTACAATGAGCAGTTCTTC	TRBD1	TRBV30	TRBJ2-1	few
CASSLDGELYEQYF	TGTGCCAGCAGCTTGGACGGGGAACTCTACGAGCAGTACTTC	-	TRBV7-2	TRBJ2-7	-
CASGKASSYNEQFF	TGTGCCAGCGGGAAGGCCAGCTCCTACAATGAGCAGTTCTTC	-	TRBV9	TRBJ2-1	once
CASSLQGSLSPLHF	TGCGCCAGCAGCTTGCAGGGGTCACTTTCACCCCTCCACTTT	-	TRBV5-1	TRBJ1-6	-
CASSAPGFQGSYNEQFF	TGTGCCAGCAGTGCTCCAGGGTTTCAGGGATCCTACAATGAGCAGTTCTTC	-	TRBV27	TRBJ2-1	-
CASSRGRLIGYTF	TGTGCCAGCAGTCGGGGCCGGCTTATTGGCTACACCTTC	-	TRBV14	TRBJ1-2	-
CASSSTSYQETQYF	TGTGCCAGCAGCTCGACATCATACCAAGAGACCCAGTACTTC	-	TRBV11-2	TRBJ2-5	-
CATSRGGGAKGYTF	TGTGCCACCAGCAGAGGGGGGGGCGCGAAGGGCTACACCTTC	-	TRBV15	TRBJ1-2	-
CSAGLGTSVSDTQYF	TGCAGCGCCGGCCTCGGGACTAGCGTTTCAGATACGCAGTATTTT	TRBD2	TRBV29-1	TRBJ2-3	-
CASRGGSEKLFF	TGCGCCAGTCGGGGGGGAAGTGAAAAACTGTTTTTT	-	TRBV10-2	TRBJ1-4	-
CASSLGSRGQYF	TGTGCCAGCAGCTTAGGGTCCAGGGGGCAGTACTTC	-	TRBV11-2	TRBJ2-7	-
CASTPIGGNQPQHF	TGTGCCAGCACCCCTATTGGTGGCAATCAGCCCCAGCATTTT	-	TRBV5-5	TRBJ1-5	-
CASSHARGVSFTEAFF	TGCGCCAGCAGCCATGCCCGAGGGGTTTCTTTTACTGAAGCTTTCTTT	-	TRBV4-1	TRBJ1-1	-
CASSENTGGGQPQHF	TGTGCCAGTAGTGAAAATACAGGGGGAGGGCAGCCCCAGCATTTT	TRBD1	TRBV19	TRBJ1-5	-
CASSDGGKGTRDTQYF	TGCGCCAGCAGTGATGGTGGGAAAGGTACTAGAGATACGCAGTATTTT	-	TRBV10-1	TRBJ2-3	once
CASREFSNQPQHF	TGTGCCAGCAGAGAGTTTAGCAATCAGCCCCAGCATTTT	-	TRBV28	TRBJ1-5	-
CASRPGQTGGRDYEQYF	TGTGCCAGCAGACCTGGACAGACAGGGGGCCGAGACTACGAGCAGTACTTC	TRBD1	TRBV11-1	TRBJ2-7	-
CASSLVTGNTEAFF	TGCGCCAGCAGCTTGGTTACGGGGAACACTGAAGCTTTCTTT	-	TRBV5-1	TRBJ1-1	-
CASSPTSGGTGELFF	TGTGCCAGCAGTCCGACTAGCGGGGGCACCGGGGAGCTGTTTTTT	TRBD2	TRBV6-4	TRBJ2-2	-
CASSQEEGTGSYEQYF	TGTGCCAGCAGCCAAGAAGAGGGAACGGGATCCTACGAGCAGTACTTC	-	TRBV4-2	TRBJ2-7	few
CATGRQGTNEQFF	TGTGCCACCGGCCGACAGGGTACCAATGAGCAGTTCTTC	TRBD1	TRBV15	TRBJ2-1	few
CASGFGGIEEKLFF	TGTGCTAGTGGTTTTGGGGGTATTGAGGAAAAACTGTTTTTT	-	TRBV12-5	TRBJ1-4	few
CASSRPQRPISGNTIYF	TGTGCCAGCAGTAGACCCCAGCGACCCATCTCTGGAAACACCATATATTTT	-	TRBV2	TRBJ1-3	-
CASSQGMTVSYNEQFF	TGTGCCAGCAGCCAAGGAATGACAGTCAGTTACAATGAGCAGTTCTTC	-	TRBV14	TRBJ2-1	-